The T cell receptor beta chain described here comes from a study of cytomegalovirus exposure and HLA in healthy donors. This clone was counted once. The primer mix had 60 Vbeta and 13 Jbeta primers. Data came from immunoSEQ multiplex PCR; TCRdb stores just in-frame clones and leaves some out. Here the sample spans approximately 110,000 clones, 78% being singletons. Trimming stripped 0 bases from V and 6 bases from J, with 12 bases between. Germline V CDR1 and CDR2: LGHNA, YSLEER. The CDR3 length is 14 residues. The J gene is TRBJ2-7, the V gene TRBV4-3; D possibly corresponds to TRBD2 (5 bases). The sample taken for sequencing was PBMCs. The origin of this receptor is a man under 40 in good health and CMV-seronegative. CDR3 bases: TGCGCCAGCAGCCAAGATCGAGGGCGATCCGAGCAGTACTTC. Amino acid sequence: CASSQDRGRSEQYF.